This T cell receptor beta chain derives from a study of cytomegalovirus exposure and HLA in healthy donors. Findings and limits, study-wide: A later analysis linked a missense DCLRE1C variant to TCR beta V- and J-gene trimming. Later analysis suggested links between common viral pathogens and several top significant clusters. High sensitivity and specificity were reportedly achieved when the classifier diagnosed cytomegalovirus status.

With V trimmed by 0 bases and J by 5 bases, 14 bases remained unmatched. CDR3 size: 18 residues. Germline CDR1 is SGHDN and CDR2 is FVKESK. Healthy bone marrow donors made up the donor group. The PCR made use of 60 Vbeta and 13 Jbeta primers. The repertoire was sequenced with immunoSEQ multiplex PCR; TCRdb's copy has only in-frame clones and lacks some. The sample holds about 160,000 clones, roughly 82% seen once. Turning to this clone: Its antigen is unidentified.

The material sequenced was PBMCs. This sequence joins TRBV14 and TRBJ2-7; 9 bases fit TRBD2. The receptor's source is a girl between 5 and 17 years old in good health and CMV-seropositive. In nucleotides, the CDR3 is TGTGCCAGCAGCCAAGAAGTCAGGCCTAGCGGGACTTCCCACGAGCAGTACTTC. It codes for CASSQEVRPSGTSHEQYF.